The TCR beta chain described here comes from a study of blood T cell repertoires in COVID-19. In the study overall: Sites in the United States, Italy and Spain provided acute and convalescent COVID-19 samples. The cDNA or gDNA used as material had been derived from T cells, B-cell-depleted T cells, or PBMCs.

Authors' processing steps: Reference gene primer amplification gave estimated nucleated cell counts. Clones were sequenced by immunoSEQ multiplex PCR, and TCRdb holds only the in-frame ones, with some missing. V, J and clone size reflect that table, while D and trimming were determined from the DNA. The sample records approximately 94,000 clones, roughly 88% being singletons. V was trimmed by 5 bases and J by 0 bases, leaving 14 bases between them. Germline loops: CDR1 SGHAT, CDR2 FQNNGV. This CDR3 comprises 15 residues. Sequences were obtained from peripheral blood. This clonotype was obtained from a man aged 60 to 69 with acute or convalescent COVID-19. The rearrangement uses TRBV11-2 and TRBJ2-7, with unresolved D. The CDR3 reads CASSPRLRSSYEQYV. CDR3 nucleotides: TGTGCCAGCAGCCCTCGACTGAGGAGCTCCTACGAGCAGTACGTC.